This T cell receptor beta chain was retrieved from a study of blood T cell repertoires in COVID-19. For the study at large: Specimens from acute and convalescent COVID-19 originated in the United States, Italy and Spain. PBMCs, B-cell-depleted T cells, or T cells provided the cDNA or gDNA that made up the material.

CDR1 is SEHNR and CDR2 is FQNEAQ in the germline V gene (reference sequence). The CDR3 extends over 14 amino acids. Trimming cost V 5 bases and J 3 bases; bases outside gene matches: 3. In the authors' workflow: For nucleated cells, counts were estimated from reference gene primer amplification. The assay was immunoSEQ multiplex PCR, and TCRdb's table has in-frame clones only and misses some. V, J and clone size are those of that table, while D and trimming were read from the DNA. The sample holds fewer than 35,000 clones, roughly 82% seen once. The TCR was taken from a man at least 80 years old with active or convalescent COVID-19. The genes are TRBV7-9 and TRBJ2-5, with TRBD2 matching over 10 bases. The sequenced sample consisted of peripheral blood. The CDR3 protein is CASSASGGKETQYF. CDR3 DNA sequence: TGTGCCAGCAGCGCTAGCGGGGGAAAAGAGACCCAGTACTTC.